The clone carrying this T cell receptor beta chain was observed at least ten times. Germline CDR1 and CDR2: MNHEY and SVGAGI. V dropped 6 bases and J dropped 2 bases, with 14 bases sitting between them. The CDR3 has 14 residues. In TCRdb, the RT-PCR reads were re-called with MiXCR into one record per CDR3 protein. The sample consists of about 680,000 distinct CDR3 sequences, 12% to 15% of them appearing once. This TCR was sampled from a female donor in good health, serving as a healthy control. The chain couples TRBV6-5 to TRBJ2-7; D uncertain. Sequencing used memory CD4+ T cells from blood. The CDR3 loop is CASSGRALPYEQYF. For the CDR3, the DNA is TGTGCCAGCAGCGGACGGGCCCTTCCCTACGAGCAGTACTTC.